This section outlines one T cell receptor (beta chain) sequence together with its context. This sample stems from a study of immune evolution from preneoplasia to lung adenocarcinoma. Some clones are missing from TCRdb's copy, which holds only in-frame ones; the method was immunoSEQ multiplex PCR. The sample lists about 26,000 clones; just under 75% were seen once. There are 14 residues in the CDR3. V lost 4 bases to trimming and J lost 3 bases, with 11 bases between them. Germline V gives CDR1 MGHRA, CDR2 YSYEKL. Macro-dissection enriched premalignant or tumor cells before nucleic acid extraction. The sequencing sample was made of FFPE invasive lung adenocarcinoma tissue. The chain combines TRBV4-1 with TRBJ2-3; D is unresolved. The source of this sequence is a person between 55 and 69 years old with invasive lung adenocarcinoma. Some clones in this sample may be carry-over from other donors' samples. In nucleotides, the CDR3 is TGCGCCAGCAGCCGGGGTGGAGAGACAGATACGCAGTATTTT. It specifies CASSRGGETDTQYF.